What follows describes a single T cell receptor beta chain. Its antigen specificity is not known. Base qualities are not at hand, and no much larger clone is one base apart. Deletion took 5 bases off V and 5 bases off J, with a span of 10 bases between the germline ends. The CDR1 and CDR2 encoded by the germline V gene (reference sequence) are DFQATT and SNEGSKA. The CDR3 sequence holds 11 residues, the cysteine and phenylalanine included. Just the 33-base CDR3 DNA is kept, in frame starting at base 1. According to the study, the label for this sample's time point signals: sample taken at primary tumor resection. Without any cell sorting, TCR sequencing was performed on whole RNA extracted either from tumor and nontumor lung tissue or from cryopreserved PBMC samples. The donors were more than 65 patients from the lung TRACERx cohort who had early-stage, untreated non-small cell lung cancer. Patients were selected for TCR sequencing only if sufficient RNA was available from at least two tumor regions.

The data derive from a study of spatial heterogeneity in lung cancer (dated by TCRdb to between 2018 and 2021). Some background on the complete study: More beta-chain than alpha-chain transcripts were consistently detected, likely reflecting higher beta-chain transcript abundance. In the raw uncorrected reads, each unique combination of TCR and UMI appeared on average more than ten times. In non-small cell lung cancer, the study made a quantitative comparison of TCR alpha and beta repertoires among multiple tumor regions, matched nontumor lung and blood. Nonsynonymous mutation counts, determined by whole-exome sequencing of tumor tissue, were related to features of the TCR repertoire. At surgery, both alpha and beta chains were TCR-sequenced in about 200 tumor regions, 63 to 80 matched nontumor lung samples and 56 PBMC samples.

Libraries were built with 5' RACE. Sequenced using a NextSeq 500. To allow correction of PCR and sequencing errors, the TCR library protocol tagged every TCR cDNA molecule with a unique molecular identifier. In the source study's methods: TCR identification, UMI-based error correction and CDR3 extraction were all carried out with Decombinator tools. Expanded TCRs were defined as those above a frequency of 2 per 1,000, corresponding to the top 1% of the tumor frequency distribution. Each repertoire was subsampled 100 times to 5,000 TCRs, after which Renyi diversity was computed with the R vegan package. CDR3 similarity networks were built from amino acid triplet string-kernel similarity, connecting CDR3s with pairwise similarity above 0.82. The public sequencing data were trimmed at Q25 with fastp and processed into clonotypes with MiXCR by TCRdb, which kept only in-frame beta chains. For every CDR3 protein sequence, its rows merge into one entry that carries the most common genes and DNA. These V and J calls originate from TCRdb's pipeline instead of the authors' own analysis. The sample table records some 47,000 distinct CDR3 sequences; 6.5% to 8% of these occur just once. Of the sample, about 12% is held by the ten largest clones.

General conclusions and limits of the study: Confirming at a functional level the hypothesis that regional TCRs recognize regional mutations was considered to require additional single-cell paired TCR alpha and beta sequencing. Ubiquitous expanded tumor TCRs were detected in blood more often at tumor resection than at routine follow-up.

This receptor was taken from a female donor with early-stage non-small cell lung cancer. Here the sequenced sample was PBMCs, taken at surgery. The rearranged segments are TRBV20-1 and TRBJ2-7, with the D segment possibly TRBD1 or TRBD2, each aligning over 7 bases. The nucleotide sequence reads as follows: TGCAGTGCTCAGGGGGGGGACGAGCAGTACTTC. Its coded protein is CSAQGGDEQYF.